This passage covers 25 T cell receptor beta chains from one sample sequenced in a study of blood T cell repertoires in COVID-19. Profiling relied on immunoSEQ multiplex PCR, and the TCRdb table lists in-frame clones only, not all of them. The table shows 350,000 to 400,000 clones, with about nine tenths occurring only once. The sequencing sample was made of PBMCs or T cells enriched from blood (not recorded which). Every receptor here comes from a woman in her thirties or forties who had been exposed to COVID-19.

This sequence joins TRBV7-9 and TRBJ1-2, with 10 bases identical to TRBD1. J lost 2 bases, V lost 3 bases, and 9 bases had no gene match. The CDR3 spans 17 residues. Per germline, CDR1 SEHNR and CDR2 FQNEAQ (reference sequence). The CDR3 sequence: CASSFLPRTGGNYGYTF. The CDR3 DNA sequence: TGTGCCAGCAGCTTCTTGCCCCGGACAGGGGGAAACTATGGCTACACCTTC.

The V call is TRBV5-1, the J call TRBJ1-4, with 7 bases fitting TRBD1. There are 16 residues in the CDR3. V lost 2 bases to trimming and J lost 4 bases; unmatched junction nucleotides: 8. Germline V gene data show CDR1 as SGHRS and CDR2 as YFSETQ. CDR3 DNA: TGCGCCAGCAGCTTACAGGGGACAGTCAATAATGAAAAACTGTTTTTT. Translating gives CASSLQGTVNNEKLFF.

This chain links TRBV19 with TRBJ2-7; a weak D match, TRBD1 (6 bases). CDR1 and CDR2 from the germline V gene are LNHDA and SQIVND (reference sequence). This CDR3 contains 12 residues. The DNA of the CDR3 is TGTGCGGTTTCTACAGGGAACTACGAGCAGTACTTC. Its protein product is CAVSTGNYEQYF.

The rearrangement uses TRBV14 and TRBJ2-1; 8 bases map to TRBD2. Germline V gene lookup returns CDR1 SGHDN and CDR2 FVKESK. This CDR3 has 16 residues. The V segment lost 4 bases and the J segment 4 bases; nucleotides outside the gene matches: 9. The CDR3 here is CASSPWSGSTYNEQFF. CDR3 nucleotide sequence: TGTGCCAGCAGCCCTTGGAGCGGGAGTACGTACAATGAGCAGTTCTTC. The entire variable domain, with the rest obtained from reference TRBV14 and TRBJ2-1, is as follows: EAGVTQFPSHSVIEKGQTVTLRCDPISGHDNLYWYRRVMGKEIKFLLHFVKESKQDESGMPNNRFLAERTGGTYSTLKVQPAELEDSGVYFCASSPWSGSTYNEQFFGPGTRLTVL.

The genes are TRBV5-1 and TRBJ2-7; 7 bases are shared with TRBD2. Per germline, CDR1 SGHRS and CDR2 YFSETQ. J lost 7 bases, V lost 0 bases, and 10 bases had no gene match. The CDR3 contains 15 residues. CDR3 amino acids: CASSLAAGAEKEQYF. CDR3 DNA sequence: TGCGCCAGCAGCTTGGCGGCGGGAGCGGAAAAGGAGCAGTACTTC.

The CDR3 sequence: CASSYRSRTSGSEQFF. As DNA, the CDR3 is TGTGCCAGCAGTTACCGGTCTAGGACTAGCGGGAGTGAGCAGTTCTTC. This chain joins TRBV6-5 and TRBJ2-1; TRBD2 agrees at 13 bases. The CDR3 is 16 amino acids. V shed 2 bases, J shed 9 bases, and the junction held 7 bases outside the gene matches. Germline lookup yields CDR1 MNHEY and CDR2 SVGAGI.

The chain's CDR3 is CASSLGAGSSSPLHF. CDR3 DNA sequence: TGTGCCAGCAGCTTAGGGGCAGGGTCGAGTTCACCCCTCCACTTT. The chain links TRBV7-2 to TRBJ1-6, with a possible D match to TRBD1 (5 bases). There are 15 residues in the CDR3. The ends were cut back, 1 base at V and 9 bases at J, with 13 bases in the middle. Germline CDR1 and CDR2: SGHTA and FQGNSA.

The rearrangement joins TRBV9 to TRBJ1-1; possibly TRBD1 for D (5 bases). V lost 5 bases and J 1 base, leaving 12 bases between the germline ends. There are 14 residues in the CDR3. In germline, CDR1 is SGDLS, CDR2 YYNGEE. CDR3 loop: CASRPSGSNTEAFF. As DNA, the CDR3 is TGTGCCAGCAGGCCCTCAGGGTCGAACACTGAAGCTTTCTTT.

The chain couples TRBV9 to TRBJ2-7, with TRBD1 matching 9 bases. The CDR3 totals 13 residues. From germline, CDR1 is SGDLS and CDR2 YYNGEE. Losses at the gene ends were 6 bases for V and 7 bases for J; bases not matched to a gene: 8. This CDR3 is CASNLQGASEQYF. In DNA form, the CDR3 reads TGTGCCAGCAACTTACAGGGGGCAAGTGAGCAGTACTTC.

The CDR3: CASREGLAGIYEQYF. In DNA, the CDR3 is TGTGCCAGCAGAGAAGGACTAGCGGGGATCTACGAGCAGTACTTC. The J gene is TRBJ2-7, the V gene TRBV7-8, with 12 bases that match TRBD2. The CDR3 is 15 amino acids. Germline V lookup: CDR1 SGHVS, CDR2 FQNEAQ. The ends lost 6 bases at V and 3 bases at J; junction bases unmatched: 6.

CDR3: CASSLSARLAANPDYEQYF. The CDR3, as DNA: TGTGCCAGCAGCTTGTCCGCCAGGCTAGCGGCAAACCCAGACTACGAGCAGTACTTC. The chain links TRBV13 to TRBJ2-7; 7 nucleotides line up with TRBD2. The V gene's germline CDR1 is PRHDT and CDR2 FYEKMQ (reference sequence). V gave up 3 bases and J gave up 3 bases; unmatched junction bases: 20. This CDR3 contains 19 residues.

The table lists this clone with a count of one. The rearrangement joins TRBV7-2 to TRBJ1-4; possibly TRBD1 for D (6 bases). Trimming left V 7 bases short and J 8 bases short, with 20 bases between. This CDR3 region has 15 residues. CDR1 is SGHTA and CDR2 is FQGNSA in the germline V gene. This CDR3 reads CASTFRRGGREKLFF. The CDR3 nucleotides read TGTGCCAGCACCTTCCGGAGGGGGGGGCGGGAAAAACTGTTTTTT.

This chain uses TRBV18 with TRBJ2-3, with a possible D match to TRBD1 (5 bases). Germline V gives CDR1 KGHSH, CDR2 LQKENI. V lost 6 bases to trimming and J lost 4 bases, with 11 bases between them. This CDR3 comprises 13 residues. In DNA, the CDR3 is TGTGCCAGCTCCAAGGACAAGGCAGATACGCAGTATTTT. Its translation: CASSKDKADTQYF.

The V gene is TRBV15, the J gene TRBJ1-1, with D possibly being TRBD1 (6 bases). Trimming took 5 bases from V and 9 from J, leaving 13 bases between them. Germline assignment: CDR1 LNHNV and CDR2 YYDKDF (reference sequence). The CDR3 is 12 amino acids. CDR3 protein: CATSPRDTQAFF. The CDR3 nucleotides read TGTGCCACCAGCCCTCGGGACACCCAAGCTTTCTTT. The variable domain in full, with the rest retrieved from reference TRBV15 and TRBJ1-1, is DAMVIQNPRYQVTQFGKPVTLSCSQTLNHNVMYWYQQKSSQAPKLLFHYYDKDFNNEADTPDNFQSRRPNTSFCFLDIRSPGLGDTAMYLCATSPRDTQAFFGQGTRLTVV.

The chain uses TRBV18 and TRBJ1-1; possible D gene TRBD1, 5 bases. The CDR3 consists of 14 residues. V was cut by 0 bases and J by 8 bases, with 13 bases left in between. The germline gives CDR1 KGHSH, CDR2 LQKENI. The CDR3 coding sequence is TGTGCCAGCTCACCACCGGCAGGGCAGAGAGAAGCTTTCTTT. It is translated as CASSPPAGQREAFF.

The chain is built from TRBV7-8 and TRBJ1-2, with D unresolved. Germline CDR1 reads SGHVS; CDR2 reads FQNEAQ. The CDR3 consists of 13 residues. Trimming cost V 8 bases and J 6 bases, with 16 bases left between them. CDR3 sequence: CASLGPWAHGYTF. The CDR3 region has the DNA TGTGCCAGCCTTGGCCCCTGGGCCCATGGCTACACCTTC.

The chain employs TRBV6-5 and TRBJ1-3, with 7 positions matching TRBD1. The trim removed 2 bases at V and 2 bases at J, leaving 6 bases unmatched. Germline loops: CDR1 MNHEY, CDR2 SVGAGI. This CDR3 has 16 residues. The CDR3 spells CASSYLPDRAGNTIYF. CDR3 sequence (DNA): TGTGCCAGCAGTTACCTCCCCGACAGGGCTGGAAACACCATATATTTT.

This clone showed up just once. V and J are TRBV15 and TRBJ1-3, with D perhaps TRBD1 (5 bases). The CDR3 sequence is 15 residues long. Trimming removed 1 base from V and 6 bases from J, with 13 bases in between. Germline CDR1 is LNHNV and CDR2 is YYDKDF (reference sequence). The CDR3 loop reads CATSRGSAGLNTIYF. The CDR3 DNA reads as TGTGCCACCAGCAGAGGCTCCGCAGGGCTAAACACCATATATTTT.

This chain connects TRBV10-2 to TRBJ1-1, with 11 bases that match TRBD1. The CDR3 has 15 amino acids. The germline V gene has CDR1 WSHSY and CDR2 SAAADI. V was clipped by 6 bases and J by 8 bases; unmatched bases: 11. This chain's CDR3 is CASRGPDRGLFEAFF. DNA for the CDR3: TGCGCCAGCAGAGGACCGGACAGGGGGCTATTCGAAGCTTTCTTT.

The chain combines TRBV6-4 with TRBJ2-3; D is perhaps TRBD2 (5 bases). This CDR3 spans 15 amino acids. Germline lookup yields CDR1 MRHNA and CDR2 SNTAGT. Trimming pared 2 bases from V and 1 base from J, leaving 10 bases between. The CDR3 reads CASSDPSRGTDTQYF. DNA of the CDR3: TGTGCCAGCAGTGACCCTAGCCGGGGCACAGATACGCAGTATTTT.

The chain employs TRBV18 and TRBJ2-3; D is perhaps TRBD1 (7 bases). This CDR3 spans 17 amino acids. Germline assignment: CDR1 KGHSH and CDR2 LQKENI. The V gene lost 1 base and the J gene lost 3 bases, with 17 bases spanning the gap. The CDR3 nucleotides are TGTGCCAGCTCACCACGTACGGGCAGGGGGAGGACAGATACGCAGTATTTT. It codes for CASSPRTGRGRTDTQYF.

The genes are TRBV7-8 and TRBJ1-2; the D gene is possibly TRBD1 (6 bases). V lost 5 bases, J lost 8 bases, and 21 bases lay in between. The CDR3 has 15 residues. Germline lookup yields CDR1 SGHVS and CDR2 FQNEAQ. The CDR3 nucleotides are TGTGCCAGCAGCCAGAACCGGACAGCCCCATGGGGCTACACCTTC. Amino acid sequence: CASSQNRTAPWGYTF. Using reference TRBV7-8 and TRBJ1-2 for the parts outside the CDR3, the full variable domain is GAGVSQSPRYKVAKRGQDVALRCDPISGHVSLFWYQQALGQGPEFLTYFQNEAQLDKSGLPSDRFFAERPEGSVSTLKIQRTQQEDSAVYLCASSQNRTAPWGYTFGSGTRLTVV.

This chain connects TRBV15 to TRBJ1-2; 7 nucleotides align to TRBD1. This CDR3 is 15 amino acids long. Germline assignment: CDR1 LNHNV and CDR2 YYDKDF (reference sequence). V lost 0 bases and J lost 8; bases outside the gene matches: 9. The CDR3 sequence is CATSRDLQGGLGYTF. The CDR3 nucleotides are TGTGCCACCAGCAGAGATCTCCAGGGGGGTTTGGGCTACACCTTC.

V usage is TRBV6-5 and J usage is TRBJ1-3; TRBD1 agrees at 8 bases. The length of the CDR3 is 14 residues. Germline V CDR1 and CDR2: MNHEY, SVGAGI. J was trimmed by 5 bases and V by 5 bases; bases with no gene match: 5. The CDR3: CASSPSGGRNTIYF. The CDR3 nucleotides are TGTGCCAGCAGTCCCTCAGGGGGCCGAAACACCATATATTTT.

The chain joins TRBV19 to TRBJ2-7; 8 bases agree with TRBD1. CDR1 and CDR2 (germline): LNHDA, SQIVND (reference sequence). J gave up 4 bases and V 5 bases, and 4 bases lay outside the gene matches. This CDR3 is built from 13 residues. In DNA, the CDR3 is TGTGCCAGTAGTCTACAGGGGGGTTACGAGCAGTACTTC. Translation gives CASSLQGGYEQYF.